One and the same sample provided the 30 T cell receptor beta chains below, sequenced in a study of post-analysis software for immune sequencing data. Study outcomes and limitations: With TRBV5-6, TRBV5-1 and TRBV20-1 included, roughly five TRBV segments were more frequent in patients than in controls.

These receptors' antigens are unknown. Unique molecular identifiers had been added to the TCR beta cDNA libraries. TCRdb recomputed calls from the PCR reads with MiXCR, one row per CDR3 protein. The sample carries about 620,000 distinct CDR3 sequences, roughly two fifths recorded once. The sequenced material came from blood. These receptors originate from a girl aged 5-17 years with multiple sclerosis.

On this clonotype: Likely a read error: the CDR3 ends without its conserved phenylalanine or tryptophan. The V gene is TRBV7-2, the J gene TRBJ2-5; D is uncertain. The CDR3 totals 13 residues. Germline V CDR1 and CDR2: SGHTA, FQGNSA. V was clipped by 5 bases and J by 2 bases, with 9 bases between them. DNA of the CDR3: TGTGCCAGCAGCCCAGGACCACAAGAGACCCAGTACTGC. Protein product: CASSPGPQETQYC.

The J gene is TRBJ2-1, the V gene TRBV6-8; 8 bases map to TRBD2. The germline V gene encodes CDR1 MNHGY and CDR2 SAAAGT. The CDR3 extends over 13 amino acids. V was pared by 4 bases and J by 8 bases, with 4 bases of the junction left unmatched. The CDR3 is CASSSRGGHEQFF. CDR3 DNA sequence: TGTGCCAGCAGTTCTCGGGGGGGGCATGAGCAGTTCTTC.

The chain recombines TRBV10-3 with TRBJ2-1; the match to TRBD2 covers 11 bases. The germline V gene has CDR1 ENHRY and CDR2 SYGVKD. V was clipped by 3 bases and J by 6 bases; unmatched bases: 7. The CDR3 covers 16 residues. The chain's CDR3 is CAISDSSGLAANEQFF. In DNA form, the CDR3 reads TGTGCCATCAGTGACTCTTCGGGACTAGCGGCCAATGAGCAGTTCTTC.

This clonotype was observed a single time. The chain has TRBV12-3 or TRBV12-4 and TRBJ2-1, with TRBD1 matching 8 bases. The CDR3 spans 16 residues. V dropped 6 bases and J dropped 0; count of bases not matched to a gene: 7. CDR3 DNA: TGTGCCAGCAGGATTGGGGGGACAGGCTCCTACAATGAGCAGTTCTTC. Encoded protein: CASRIGGTGSYNEQFF.

This chain uses TRBV12-3 or TRBV12-4 with TRBJ1-5; D is perhaps TRBD1 (5 bases). The CDR3 runs to 16 residues. Between the trimmed V and J ends, which lost 3 bases and 0 bases, there was a span of 12 bases. This CDR3 reads CASSFRSGSSNQPQHF. The CDR3 DNA sequence: TGTGCCAGCAGTTTCAGGTCAGGGAGTAGCAATCAGCCCCAGCATTTT.

This chain joins TRBV4-1 and TRBJ2-1; 8 positions match TRBD1. This CDR3 region has 15 residues. Germline V lookup: CDR1 MGHRA, CDR2 YSYEKL. With 5 bases clipped from V and 8 bases from J, the junction kept 11 bases outside the gene matches. The CDR3 here is CASSSWTGTIYEQFF. The CDR3 DNA reads TGCGCCAGCAGCAGCTGGACAGGGACGATCTATGAGCAGTTCTTC.

The gene calls are TRBV7-9 and TRBJ2-7; possibly TRBD1 for D (6 bases). The germline V gene has CDR1 SEHNR and CDR2 FQNEAQ (reference sequence). The CDR3 is 17 residues long. V was shortened by 1 base and J by 2 bases, with 18 bases between the two germline ends. The CDR3 region has the DNA TGTGCCAGCAGCTTAGGGGTAACGCAGGGGAGCCCCTACGAGCAGTACTTC. This encodes CASSLGVTQGSPYEQYF. Drawing the rest from reference TRBV7-9 and TRBJ2-7, the complete variable domain is DTGVSQNPRHKITKRGQNVTFRCDPISEHNRLYWYRQTLGQGPEFLTYFQNEAQLEKSRLLSDRFSAERPKGSFSTLEIQRTEQGDSAMYLCASSLGVTQGSPYEQYFGPGTRLTVT.

The gene calls are TRBV4-1 and TRBJ2-5, with 8 bases fitting TRBD1. Judging by the DNA end, TRBJ2-7 fits better; the J call may be wrong. Germline V gene data show CDR1 as MGHRA and CDR2 as YSYEKL. The CDR3 spans 17 residues. Here the CDR3 reads CASSQDGTGGEYYEQYF. In nucleotides, the CDR3 is TGCGCCAGCAGCCAAGATGGGACAGGTGGGGAGTACTACGAGCAGTACTTC.

The chain combines TRBV12-3 or TRBV12-4 with TRBJ2-3; 9 nucleotides line up with TRBD2. CDR3 length equals 15 residues. Losses at the gene ends were 6 bases for V and 4 bases for J; bases not matched to a gene: 8. CDR3 nucleotide sequence: TGTGCCAGCAGCCCCGAGGTAGCGGGAGCAGATACGCAGTATTTT. It yields the protein CASSPEVAGADTQYF.

This clonotype showed up just a few times. J is TRBJ2-7 and V is TRBV4-1; D call uncertain. The CDR3 totals 15 residues. The V gene's germline CDR1 is MGHRA and CDR2 YSYEKL. V was trimmed by 2 bases and J by 3 bases, leaving 14 bases between them. In DNA form, the CDR3 reads TGCGCCAGCAGCCAACCCATAAAAGGGATCTACGAGCAGTACTTC. Its translation: CASSQPIKGIYEQYF.

This clonotype was counted ten times or more. This chain links TRBV24-1 with TRBJ2-3; TRBD2 matches at 11 bases. V trimming: 3 bases; J trimming: 6 bases; junction bases outside the gene matches: 7. This CDR3 comprises 16 residues. In germline, CDR1 is KGHDR, CDR2 SFDVKD. CDR3 in amino acids: CATSDRTSGSLDTQYF. The CDR3 nucleotides read TGTGCCACCAGTGATCGGACTAGCGGGTCTTTGGATACGCAGTATTTT.

This clonotype was observed a few times. This sequence joins TRBV29-1 and TRBJ2-7; 9 nucleotides match TRBD1. The CDR3 extends over 14 amino acids. Germline trimming cut 7 bases from V and 8 bases from J; bases unmatched to any gene: 15. Per germline, CDR1 SQVTM and CDR2 ANQGSEA. The CDR3 coding sequence is TGCAGCGCTATAAATACCGGGACAGGGAGCAAGCAGTACTTC. It codes for CSAINTGTGSKQYF.

The chain links TRBV7-6 to TRBJ2-7, with D possibly being TRBD2 (6 bases). This CDR3 contains 13 residues. V lost 8 bases and J 6 bases, leaving 17 bases between the germline ends. Germline assignment: CDR1 SGHVS and CDR2 FNYEAQ. The CDR3 DNA is TGTGCCAGCGCGGACAAGCCCGGGGGCGAGCAGTACTTC. Translated, it gives CASADKPGGEQYF.

The chain links TRBV12-3 or TRBV12-4 to TRBJ1-1; D call uncertain. This CDR3 contains 14 residues. Between the trimmed V and J ends, which lost 3 bases and 7 bases, there was a span of 15 bases. The chain's CDR3 is CASSFSPRVGEAFF. The CDR3 bases are TGTGCCAGCAGTTTTAGTCCCCGGGTAGGTGAAGCTTTCTTT.

Notes on this clonotype: A read error is possible here, since a much larger clone lies one base away. V gene TRBV5-1 combines with J gene TRBJ2-6; maybe TRBD1 (5 bases). There are 15 residues in the CDR3. Per germline, CDR1 SGHRS and CDR2 YFSETQ. In nucleotides, the CDR3 is TGCGCCAGCAGCTTGGCTGGGGCTGGGGCCAACGTCCGGACTTTC. It yields the protein CASSLAGAGANVRTF.

The chain is built from TRBV12-3 or TRBV12-4 and TRBJ2-7; TRBD2 might be the D (6 bases). CDR3 length: 15 amino acids. Trimming cost V 3 bases and J 6 bases, with 18 bases left between them. For the CDR3, the DNA is TGTGCCAGCAGTTTGGCGGGACGGGGAGCAGGCGAGCAGTACTTC. It is translated as CASSLAGRGAGEQYF.

The chain recombines TRBV7-6 with TRBJ2-7; D gene uncertain. This CDR3 contains 14 residues. Trimming left V 2 bases short and J 6 bases short, with 14 bases between. CDR1 SGHVS and CDR2 FNYEAQ come from the germline V gene. The CDR3 is CASSLRPQAGEQYF. The CDR3 DNA reads TGTGCCAGCAGCTTAAGGCCCCAGGCAGGCGAGCAGTACTTC. Based on the CDR3 plus reference TRBV7-6 and TRBJ2-7, the full variable domain is GAGVSQSPRYKVTKRGQDVALRCDPISGHVSLYWYRQALGQGPEFLTYFNYEAQQDKSGLPNDRFSAERPEGSISTLTIQRTEQRDSAMYRCASSLRPQAGEQYFGPGTRLTVT.

This clonotype was observed a few times. The V and J genes are TRBV24-1 and TRBJ2-1, with D uncertain. V was trimmed by 5 bases and J by 0 bases, leaving 7 bases between them. Germline V gene data show CDR1 as KGHDR and CDR2 as SFDVKD. The CDR3 sequence is 14 residues long. CDR3 nucleotides: TGTGCCACCAGTGCAGGTAGCTCCTACAATGAGCAGTTCTTC. Amino acid sequence: CATSAGSSYNEQFF.

This clonotype was observed a handful of times. V is TRBV12-3 or TRBV12-4 and J is TRBJ2-3; no clear D gene. The CDR3 contains 13 residues. The ends were cut back, 2 bases at V and 2 bases at J, with 5 bases in the middle. The CDR3 nucleotides read TGTGCCAGCAGTTTACCCCCCACAGATACGCAGTATTTT. Translated, it gives CASSLPPTDTQYF.

The CDR3 region is CASSLARLSYEQYF. CDR3 nucleotides: TGCGCCAGCAGCTTGGCTCGGCTCTCCTACGAGCAGTACTTC. The chain has TRBV5-1 and TRBJ2-7; D remains ambiguous. The CDR3 has 14 residues. The germline V gene has CDR1 SGHRS and CDR2 YFSETQ. The V gene lost 0 bases and the J gene lost 0 bases, with 7 bases spanning the gap.

On this clonotype itself: At one boundary the junction diverges from the germline segment, which might be a read error. The V and J genes are TRBV7-2 and TRBJ2-2; D assignment may be TRBD1 or TRBD2 (5 bases each). This CDR3 region has 16 residues. Looked up from germline, CDR1 is SGHTA and CDR2 is FQGNSA. The CDR3 reads CASSRPGPAKTGELFF. The CDR3 DNA follows: TGTGCCAGCAGTCGCCCGGGACCCGCGAAAACCGGGGAGCTGTTTTTT.

The J gene is TRBJ1-3, the V gene TRBV7-9; the D gene is possibly TRBD1 (5 bases). CDR1 and CDR2 (germline): SEHNR, FQNEAQ (reference sequence). The ends were cut back, 5 bases at V and 0 bases at J, with 11 bases in the middle. The CDR3 spans 15 residues. As DNA, the CDR3 is TGTGCCAGCAGCGGAAGTGGGGGCTCTGGAAACACCATATATTTT. This encodes CASSGSGGSGNTIYF.

This chain uses TRBV12-3 or TRBV12-4 with TRBJ2-1, with 8 bases aligning to TRBD1. V was pared by 5 bases and J by 1 base, with 13 bases of the junction left unmatched. The CDR3 length is 18 residues. This CDR3 reads CASSQTGDPKVSYNEQFF. The CDR3 nucleotides are TGTGCCAGCAGTCAGACAGGGGACCCCAAGGTGTCCTACAATGAGCAGTTCTTC.

V usage is TRBV12-3 or TRBV12-4 and J usage is TRBJ2-4; D remains ambiguous. Trimming took off 6 bases at V and 0 bases at J, with 15 bases between the two ends. The CDR3 has 16 amino acids. The CDR3 here is CASSPRGDGAKNIQYF. The CDR3 region has the DNA TGTGCCAGCAGCCCTCGTGGCGATGGAGCCAAAAACATTCAGTACTTC.

This chain connects TRBV6-5 to TRBJ2-1; TRBD2 matches 11 bases. V trimming: 7 bases; J trimming: 4 bases; junction bases outside the gene matches: 18. The CDR3 length is 19 residues. From germline, CDR1 is MNHEY and CDR2 SVGAGI. CDR3 sequence: CASNSGLAAPIPLYNEQFF. In nucleotides, the CDR3 is TGTGCCAGCAATTCGGGACTAGCGGCACCTATCCCCCTATACAATGAGCAGTTCTTC.

The chain uses TRBV29-1 and TRBJ2-7; no definite D call. Trimming took off 1 base at V and 0 bases at J, with 7 bases between the two ends. The germline V gene encodes CDR1 SQVTM and CDR2 ANQGSEA. CDR3 length: 13 amino acids. CDR3 in DNA: TGCAGCGTTGAAGCCCTAAACTCCTACGAGCAGTACTTC. It yields the protein CSVEALNSYEQYF.

V and J are TRBV28 and TRBJ1-2, with D unresolved. CDR1 and CDR2 from the germline V gene are MDHEN and SYDVKM. The CDR3 covers 13 residues. V lost 5 bases, J lost 5 bases, and 12 bases lay in between. The CDR3 loop reads CASSLHFSYGYTF. The CDR3 DNA sequence: TGTGCCAGCAGTCTTCATTTCAGTTATGGCTACACCTTC.

There are a few counts of this clonotype. V usage is TRBV20-1 and J usage is TRBJ2-3; 8 nucleotides line up with TRBD1. Unmatched junction bases numbered 10, after V lost 6 bases and J lost 5 bases. CDR1 and CDR2 from the germline V gene are DFQATT and SNEGSKA (reference sequence). This CDR3 comprises 14 residues. The CDR3 DNA is TGCAGTGCGGACCGGACAGGGCGGGAAGATACGCAGTATTTT. Translated: CSADRTGREDTQYF.

This sequence joins TRBV30 and TRBJ1-2; 9 bases fit TRBD1. With 0 bases clipped from V and 7 bases from J, the junction kept 3 bases outside the gene matches. The CDR3 is 13 residues long. The germline CDR1 and CDR2 sequences are GTSNPN and SVGIG (reference sequence). The chain's CDR3 is CAWSVGQGFGYTF. The DNA for the CDR3 is TGTGCCTGGAGTGTGGGACAGGGATTTGGCTACACCTTC.

The J gene is TRBJ2-1, the V gene TRBV12-3 or TRBV12-4; 11 bases match TRBD1. The CDR3 has 15 amino acids. Trimming at V came to 6 bases and at J to 2 bases, leaving 3 bases not matched to a gene. CDR3 residues: CASRRDRGTYNEQFF. DNA of the CDR3: TGTGCCAGCAGGAGGGACAGGGGGACCTACAATGAGCAGTTCTTC.